This T cell receptor (beta chain) is drawn from a study of Graves' ophthalmopathy and Graves' hyperthyroidism. Unmatched junction bases numbered 6, after V lost 3 bases and J lost 6 bases. CDR3 length: 15 residues. Per germline, CDR1 ENHRY and CDR2 SYGVKD. TCR beta CDR3 amplification used RNA transcripts. RT-PCR was first run with HTBI primers, then multiplex PCR in a second round. One entry per CDR3 protein, called by TCRdb with MiXCR from the multiplex PCR reads. The table lists approximately 540,000 distinct CDR3 sequences, just under 40% of them singletons. The origin of this receptor is an adult man with Graves' hyperthyroidism. The V gene is TRBV10-3, the J gene TRBJ1-2, with 11 bases lining up with TRBD1. The sequenced sample consisted of peripheral blood or thyroid tissue (not recorded which). The CDR3 DNA is TGTGCCATCAGTGAACTAGCGGGACAGGGGGATGGCTACACCTTC. Translating gives CAISELAGQGDGYTF.